This TCR beta chain was recorded in a study of CD8 T cells in ankylosing spondylitis. CDR1 is SGHRS and CDR2 is YFSETQ in the germline V gene. V was trimmed by 1 base and J by 7 bases, leaving 18 bases between them. The CDR3 is made up of 16 amino acids. This clonotype was observed a few times. Its antigen remains unidentified. Notes on the study in general: Significantly higher representation of disease-linked clones was reported for matched ankylosing spondylitis synovial fluid. Seemingly distinctive of ankylosing spondylitis blood was a TCR beta motif formed by eight highly homologous variants.

TCRdb fed the 5' RACE reads into MiXCR, producing one record per CDR3 protein. The repertoire includes some 450,000 distinct CDR3 sequences, about 15% of them detected once, and just over 1% sits in the top ten. The source is a male donor with ankylosing spondylitis. Input material: blood, either unsorted or a sorted T cell fraction (not recorded which). The chain recombines TRBV5-1 with TRBJ2-1, with D perhaps matching TRBD1 (6 bases). In nucleotides, the CDR3 is TGCGCCAGCAGCTTGAAGGGGGATGCCCTCTGGAATGAGCAGTTCTTC. Translation gives CASSLKGDALWNEQFF.